This T cell receptor beta chain was obtained from a study of technical replicates of blood from several donors. Using immunoSEQ multiplex PCR, the repertoire was profiled, and TCRdb retains in-frame clones only, with some absent. The profile shows around 79,000 clones, 85% to 95% of them singletons. This CDR3 is 16 amino acids long. CDR1 and CDR2 (germline): MGHRA, YSYEKL. V lost 1 base and J lost 4, with 14 bases in between. The chain has TRBV4-1 and TRBJ2-1, with a tentative D call TRBD2 (5 bases). The sample taken for sequencing was T cells isolated from PBMCs. The TCR originated in a human donor in good health. The CDR3 coding sequence is TGCGCCAGCAGCCAAGTATCGGGCGGGCCTTACAATGAGCAGTTCTTC. Protein sequence: CASSQVSGGPYNEQFF.